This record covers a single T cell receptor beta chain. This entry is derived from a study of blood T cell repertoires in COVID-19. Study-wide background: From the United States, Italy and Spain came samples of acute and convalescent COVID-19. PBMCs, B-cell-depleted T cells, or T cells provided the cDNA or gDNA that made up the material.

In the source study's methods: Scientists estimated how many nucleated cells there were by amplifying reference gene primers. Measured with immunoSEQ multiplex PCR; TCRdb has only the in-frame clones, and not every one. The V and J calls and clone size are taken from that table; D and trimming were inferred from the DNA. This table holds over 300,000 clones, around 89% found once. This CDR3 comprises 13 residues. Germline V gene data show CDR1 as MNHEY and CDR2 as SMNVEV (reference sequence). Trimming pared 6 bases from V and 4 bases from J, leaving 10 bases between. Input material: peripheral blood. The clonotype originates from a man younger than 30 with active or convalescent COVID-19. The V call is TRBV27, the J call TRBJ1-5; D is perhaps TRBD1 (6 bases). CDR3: CASRGTPNQPQHF. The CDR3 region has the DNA TGTGCCAGCAGAGGGACACCTAATCAGCCCCAGCATTTT.